These 26 T cell receptor beta chains came from one sample sequenced in a study of cytomegalovirus exposure and HLA in healthy donors. Researchers ran the PCR with 60 Vbeta and 13 Jbeta primers. The assay was immunoSEQ multiplex PCR, and TCRdb's table has in-frame clones only and misses some. This sample carries about 120,000 clones, approximately 67% of them seen once, and the ten largest clones take roughly 1.4%. Sequenced sample: PBMCs. These receptors all come from a man between 18 and 35 years old in good health and CMV-seronegative.

The genes are TRBV6-6 and TRBJ1-2; D gene uncertain. The CDR3 length is 15 residues. With 0 bases removed from V and 8 bases from J, the gap between germline ends came to 16 bases. Germline assignment: CDR1 MNHNY and CDR2 SVGAGI (reference sequence). CDR3: CASSYSFAGTNGYTF. CDR3 DNA sequence: TGTGCCAGCAGTTACTCGTTCGCGGGTACGAACGGCTACACCTTC.

V is TRBV6-1 and J is TRBJ2-7; D is possibly TRBD2 (5 bases). This CDR3 is 14 amino acids long. The germline CDR1 and CDR2 sequences are MNHNS and SASEGT. Trimming took 8 bases from V and 2 from J, leaving 16 bases between them. The CDR3 bases are TGTGCCAGCCTTTCGGCGGGTGGCACCTACGAGCAGTACTTC. Translated: CASLSAGGTYEQYF.

The rearrangement links TRBV19 to TRBJ2-1; 8 nucleotides line up with TRBD2. V shed 7 bases and J 3 bases; nucleotides not matched to a gene: 8. CDR3 size: 15 residues. CDR1 LNHDA and CDR2 SQIVND come from the germline V gene (reference sequence). CDR3 amino acids: CASTDGTSSYNEQFF. The DNA for the CDR3 is TGTGCCAGTACCGATGGGACTAGTAGCTACAATGAGCAGTTCTTC.

This sequence joins TRBV2 and TRBJ2-1; the D is unclear. The germline CDR1 and CDR2 sequences are SNHLY and FYNNEI. V dropped 8 bases and J dropped 8 bases, with 13 bases sitting between them. The CDR3 extends over 12 amino acids. The DNA of the CDR3 is TGTGCCAGCCTAAAAGCCCCCCATGAGCAGTTCTTC. Its translation: CASLKAPHEQFF.

This clone has more than one count but fewer than ten. This chain uses TRBV7-9 with TRBJ2-1; 9 bases are a match to TRBD2. Germline CDR1 SEHNR, CDR2 FQNEAQ (reference sequence). The CDR3 loop spans 14 amino acids. V shed 6 bases, J shed 10 bases, and the junction held 10 bases outside the gene matches. In nucleotides, the CDR3 is TGTGCCAGCAGTAACCCTAGCGGGGCTTGGGAGCAGTTCTTC. Protein: CASSNPSGAWEQFF.

This chain connects TRBV6-1 to TRBJ1-5; no definite D call. V was pared by 0 bases and J by 2 bases, with 8 bases between. The CDR3 is made up of 15 amino acids. CDR1 is MNHNS, CDR2 SASEGT, per germline. The CDR3 bases are TGTGCCAGCAGTGAAGCGCGGCGGGGCAATCAGCCCCAGCATTTT. Translating it yields CASSEARRGNQPQHF.

The sample holds a few counts of this clone. The rearrangement uses TRBV4-3 and TRBJ1-3; D call uncertain. The CDR3 covers 14 residues. CDR1 and CDR2 from the germline V gene are LGHNA and YSLEER. Trimming stripped 4 bases from V and 3 bases from J, with 10 bases between. Here the CDR3 reads CASSLEGGGNTIYF. The CDR3 region has the DNA TGCGCCAGCAGCCTGGAGGGAGGTGGAAACACCATATATTTT.

The chain combines TRBV19 with TRBJ1-2; TRBD1 aligns across 7 bases. Germline V gene lookup returns CDR1 LNHDA and CDR2 SQIVND (reference sequence). The CDR3 sequence is 16 residues long. J gave up 4 bases and V 3 bases, and 11 bases lay outside the gene matches. The CDR3 protein is CASSIFPTGSTYGYTF. Written as DNA, the CDR3 is TGTGCCAGTAGTATCTTCCCGACAGGGTCAACCTATGGCTACACCTTC.

V and J are TRBV7-2 and TRBJ1-1; maybe TRBD1 (6 bases). Germline V gives CDR1 SGHTA, CDR2 FQGNSA. This CDR3 spans 12 amino acids. V lost 1 base to trimming and J lost 8 bases, with 8 bases between them. The CDR3 DNA reads as TGTGCCAGCAGCTTAGTTACAGGGGAAGCTTTCTTT. It specifies CASSLVTGEAFF.

CDR3: CASRSPDVRDFFYEQYF. DNA of the CDR3: TGTGCCAGCCGCTCTCCGGACGTCCGGGACTTTTTCTACGAGCAGTACTTC. The chain uses TRBV7-9 and TRBJ2-7; a possible D gene is TRBD2 (6 bases). CDR1 is SEHNR and CDR2 is FQNEAQ in the germline V gene (reference sequence). V lost 8 bases and J lost 3, with 26 bases in between. CDR3 length: 17 amino acids. The entire variable domain, with the rest obtained from reference TRBV7-9 and TRBJ2-7, is as follows: DTGVSQNPRHKITKRGQNVTFRCDPISEHNRLYWYRQTLGQGPEFLTYFQNEAQLEKSRLLSDRFSAERPKGSFSTLEIQRTEQGDSAMYLCASRSPDVRDFFYEQYFGPGTRLTVT.

The chain has TRBV7-9 and TRBJ2-7; TRBD1 might be the D (6 bases). Germline loops: CDR1 SEHNR, CDR2 FQNEAQ (reference sequence). V gave up 0 bases and J gave up 3 bases, with 9 bases separating them. The CDR3 is made up of 14 amino acids. The CDR3 is CASSLAGHDYEQYF. In DNA form, the CDR3 reads TGTGCCAGCAGCTTAGCGGGACACGACTACGAGCAGTACTTC.

V is TRBV6-5 and J is TRBJ1-2; D might be TRBD1 (5 bases). The CDR3 spans 14 residues. The V gene lost 0 bases and the J gene lost 8 bases, with 13 bases spanning the gap. The germline V gene has CDR1 MNHEY and CDR2 SVGAGI. CDR3 region: CASSYSGPGGGYTF. DNA of the CDR3: TGTGCCAGCAGTTACTCGGGGCCCGGGGGGGGCTACACCTTC.

This clone occurred a few times. The rearrangement uses TRBV6-1 and TRBJ1-1, with D possibly TRBD1 on 5 matching bases. Germline V gives CDR1 MNHNS, CDR2 SASEGT. The CDR3 runs to 13 residues. V lost 5 bases and J lost 1, with 8 bases in between. The CDR3 DNA sequence: TGTGCCAGCAGTTCGGGGGGGAACACTGAAGCTTTCTTT. Translating it yields CASSSGGNTEAFF.

This rearrangement joins TRBV25-1 to TRBJ2-1; 11 nucleotides line up with TRBD2. There are 15 residues in the CDR3. Trimming at V came to 4 bases and at J to 6 bases, leaving 5 bases not matched to a gene. The germline V gene has CDR1 MGHDK and CDR2 SYGVNS. CDR3 region: CASSVAGGPSNEQFF. The CDR3 region has the DNA TGTGCCAGCAGTGTAGCGGGAGGGCCCTCCAATGAGCAGTTCTTC.

The chain joins TRBV27 to TRBJ1-2; TRBD1 might be the D (5 bases). V lost 2 bases to trimming and J lost 4 bases, with 14 bases between them. The CDR3 length is 15 residues. Per germline, CDR1 MNHEY and CDR2 SMNVEV (reference sequence). CDR3 nucleotide sequence: TGTGCCAGCAGTTTACTGTCCAGGGCCGTCTATGGCTACACCTTC. This sequence encodes CASSLLSRAVYGYTF.

V usage is TRBV18 and J usage is TRBJ2-3; 8 positions match TRBD2. Germline V gene lookup returns CDR1 KGHSH and CDR2 LQKENI. CDR3 length: 14 amino acids. V lost 5 bases to trimming and J lost 2 bases; unmatched junction nucleotides: 3. The CDR3 sequence is CASSSTSATDTQYF. The CDR3 nucleotides read TGTGCCAGCTCATCGACTAGCGCCACAGATACGCAGTATTTT.

This clone turned up a few times. The V gene is TRBV5-5, the J gene TRBJ2-3; 9 bases match TRBD1. Trimming removed 2 bases from V and 1 base from J; junction bases left unmatched: 5. CDR3 length equals 16 residues. Germline assignment: CDR1 SGHKS and CDR2 YYEKEE (reference sequence). CDR3: CASSLRDRVRTDTQYF. The CDR3 DNA sequence: TGTGCCAGCAGCTTAAGGGACAGGGTTCGCACAGATACGCAGTATTTT.

V usage is TRBV14 and J usage is TRBJ2-7; D perhaps matches TRBD1 (7 bases). Per the germline V gene, CDR1 is SGHDN and CDR2 is FVKESK. This CDR3 has 13 residues. Between the trimmed V and J ends, which lost 4 bases and 8 bases, there was a span of 15 bases. The CDR3 loop reads CASSRRQGGKQYF. CDR3 bases: TGTGCCAGCAGCCGCCGACAGGGAGGCAAGCAGTACTTC.

The CDR3 DNA reads TGCGCCAGCAGTCGCAAACAGGGGGGATCACCCTACGAGCAGTACTTC. This gives the protein CASSRKQGGSPYEQYF. V is TRBV10-2 and J is TRBJ2-7; 8 nucleotides line up with TRBD1. The V segment lost 5 bases and the J segment 2 bases; nucleotides outside the gene matches: 11. Per the germline V gene, CDR1 is WSHSY and CDR2 is SAAADI. This CDR3 has 16 residues.

The sample holds a few counts of this clone. V usage is TRBV2 and J usage is TRBJ1-1; possible D gene TRBD1, 6 bases. CDR1 is SNHLY and CDR2 is FYNNEI in the germline V gene. V was shortened by 8 bases and J by 5 bases, with 15 bases between the two germline ends. This CDR3 has 13 amino acids. This CDR3 is CASLVQGGTEAFF. DNA for the CDR3: TGTGCCAGCCTTGTTCAAGGGGGTACTGAAGCTTTCTTT.

This clone was recorded a few times. The V and J genes are TRBV11-3 and TRBJ2-6; 8 bases line up with TRBD1. Germline V gene lookup returns CDR1 SGHNT and CDR2 YENEEA. CDR3 length equals 19 residues. J lost 1 base, V lost 2 bases, and 10 bases had no gene match. CDR3 DNA: TGTGCCAGCAGCTTATCCCCCCATCAGGGGGCGTCTGGGGCCAACGTCCTGACTTTC. As protein: CASSLSPHQGASGANVLTF. The full variable domain, in which reference TRBV11-3 and TRBJ2-6 provide the parts outside the CDR3, is EAGVVQSPRYKIIEKKQPVAFWCNPISGHNTLYWYLQNLGQGPELLIRYENEEAVDDSQLPKDRFSAERLKGVDSTLKIQPAELGDSAVYLCASSLSPHQGASGANVLTFGAGSRLTVL.

The chain has TRBV6-5 and TRBJ1-2; 9 bases are a match to TRBD1. This CDR3 is 14 amino acids long. The germline V gene has CDR1 MNHEY and CDR2 SVGAGI. The J segment lost 7 bases and the V segment lost 2 bases, leaving 5 bases of the junction unmatched. DNA for the CDR3: TGTGCCAGCAGTTACGGGGGACAGGGCTCTGGCTACACCTTC. It specifies CASSYGGQGSGYTF.

CDR3 loop: CASSLGRGTQPQHF. The DNA for the CDR3 is TGTGCCAGCAGCTTAGGACGGGGGACCCAGCCCCAGCATTTT. This rearrangement joins TRBV7-9 to TRBJ1-5; tentatively, D is TRBD1 (5 bases). V lost 1 base, J lost 7 bases, and 11 bases lay in between. Germline V gene lookup returns CDR1 SEHNR and CDR2 FQNEAQ (reference sequence). The CDR3 contains 14 residues.

The V call is TRBV30, the J call TRBJ2-2; D is perhaps TRBD1 (5 bases). With 4 bases removed from V and 6 bases from J, the gap between germline ends came to 9 bases. Germline assignment: CDR1 GTSNPN and CDR2 SVGIG (reference sequence). The CDR3 covers 12 residues. DNA of the CDR3: TGTGCCTGGACACCAGGGCCCGGGGAGCTGTTTTTT. Its protein is CAWTPGPGELFF.

The chain is built from TRBV5-1 and TRBJ2-5, with a weak D call TRBD1 (6 bases). The CDR3 loop spans 13 amino acids. Germline CDR1 and CDR2: SGHRS and YFSETQ. Trimming removed 5 bases from V and 2 bases from J, with 10 bases in between. The CDR3 loop reads CASRQGPQETQYF. CDR3 coding DNA: TGCGCCAGCAGACAGGGACCACAAGAGACCCAGTACTTC.

Concerning this clone itself: The sample contains more than one DNA sequence encoding this CDR3. The rearrangement joins TRBV5-1 to TRBJ1-1; 9 bases line up with TRBD1. The germline V gene encodes CDR1 SGHRS and CDR2 YFSETQ. The length of the CDR3 is 15 residues. Losses at the gene ends were 2 bases for V and 5 bases for J; bases not matched to a gene: 7. DNA of the CDR3: TGCGCCAGCAGCTTACATACAGGGGGCAATACTGAAGCTTTCTTT. It translates to CASSLHTGGNTEAFF.